Sequencing of this T cell receptor beta chain was carried out in a study of radiation and T cells in renal cell carcinoma. Broader study findings: Without pretreatment biopsies, baseline tumor clonotype presence was undetermined. Top tumor clonotypes rose in blood 2 weeks post-radiation, then contracted.

The length of the CDR3 is 14 residues. V lost 7 bases and J 5 bases, leaving 19 bases between the germline ends. Germline CDR1 and CDR2: SGDLS and YYNGEE. The data were produced by immunoSEQ multiplex PCR, yet TCRdb's version contains in-frame clones alone and is incomplete. The sample has around 81,000 clones; 85% are singletons. Time point meaning: blood 4 weeks post-SBRT, at nephrectomy. As for treatment: 15 Gy SBRT to primary tumor, nephrectomy 4 weeks later. This clone was seen once. Its antigen is still unknown. The clonotype was recovered from a man aged 45 to 65 with renal cell carcinoma. Here the sequenced sample was blood, taken from a patient whose treatment included radiotherapy and nephrectomy. This sequence joins TRBV9 and TRBJ2-7, with D possibly matching TRBD1 (5 bases). CDR3 DNA: TGTGCCAGCTCCAAGGGTTGGGGCGTCCACGAGCAGTACTTC. Protein: CASSKGWGVHEQYF. The full variable domain, completed using reference TRBV9 and TRBJ2-7, is DSGVTQTPKHLITATGQRVTLRCSPRSGDLSVYWYQQSLDQGLQFLIQYYNGEERAKGNILERFSAQQFPDLHSELNLSSLELGDSALYFCASSKGWGVHEQYFGPGTRLTVT.